The next 12 T cell receptor beta chains were all read from a single sample in a study. Via MiXCR, TCRdb re-called the RT-PCR reads, giving one row per CDR3 protein. The top ten hold roughly 3.6% of the sample, which has approximately 720,000 distinct CDR3 sequences, around 14% seen once. Sequencing was performed on memory CD4+ T cells from blood. The receptors were gathered from a female donor in good health, serving as a healthy control.

This clonotype was picked up a small number of times. V usage is TRBV7-8 and J usage is TRBJ2-1; the match to TRBD2 covers 7 bases. This CDR3 has 16 residues. The V gene end was trimmed by 5 bases and the J gene end by 5 bases; junction bases not matched to a gene: 12. Germline V gene sequence: CDR1 SGHVS, CDR2 FQNEAQ. The CDR3 region has the DNA TGTGCCAGCAGCCCCTATCCCCTAGCGGAGGACAATGAGCAGTTCTTC. Translating it yields CASSPYPLAEDNEQFF. The full variable domain, its missing parts supplied by reference TRBV7-8 and TRBJ2-1, is GAGVSQSPRYKVAKRGQDVALRCDPISGHVSLFWYQQALGQGPEFLTYFQNEAQLDKSGLPSDRFFAERPEGSVSTLKIQRTQQEDSAVYLCASSPYPLAEDNEQFFGPGTRLTVL.

The chain couples TRBV2 to TRBJ1-5; unclear D gene. The germline V gene has CDR1 SNHLY and CDR2 FYNNEI. The CDR3 loop spans 15 amino acids. Trimming shortened V by 7 bases and J by 2 bases, and 15 bases separated the two germline ends. DNA for the CDR3: TGTGCCAGCACTACAGACGGCCTTCGCAATCAGCCCCAGCATTTT. Protein sequence: CASTTDGLRNQPQHF.

At least ten counts were recorded for this clonotype. The chain links TRBV3-1 to TRBJ2-1, with TRBD2 as a possible D gene (6 bases). CDR1 and CDR2 from the germline V gene are LGHDT and YNNKEL (reference sequence). The CDR3 has 12 amino acids. V was pared by 1 base and J by 15 bases, with 13 bases between. For the CDR3, the DNA is TGTGCCAGCAGCCAAGGGCTAGCGAGGGTGTTCTTC. Protein product: CASSQGLARVFF.

This sequence joins TRBV5-1 and TRBJ2-7; D might be TRBD2 (6 bases). Between the trimmed V and J ends, which lost 4 bases and 5 bases, there was a span of 16 bases. Looked up from germline, CDR1 is SGHRS and CDR2 is YFSETQ. The CDR3 sequence is 14 residues long. The CDR3 spells CASSQVPSSDEQYF. CDR3 DNA: TGCGCCAGCAGCCAAGTTCCCTCTAGCGACGAGCAGTACTTC.

The chain combines TRBV11-2 with TRBJ2-5, with 12 positions matching TRBD2. CDR3 size: 15 residues. The V gene's germline CDR1 is SGHAT and CDR2 FQNNGV. V was clipped by 5 bases and J by 4 bases; unmatched bases: 5. This chain's CDR3 is CASSPGTSGPETQYF. DNA of the CDR3: TGTGCCAGCAGCCCAGGGACTAGCGGGCCAGAGACCCAGTACTTC.

This chain uses TRBV12-3 or TRBV12-4 with TRBJ2-1, with TRBD2 matching 9 bases. Trimming took 7 bases from V and 4 from J; bases not matched to a gene: 5. The CDR3 spans 14 residues. CDR3 nucleotide sequence: TGTGCCAGCACCCGGACTAGCGAGTACAATGAGCAGTTCTTC. Translating gives CASTRTSEYNEQFF.

At least ten counts were recorded for this clonotype. The chain carries TRBV7-8 and TRBJ2-1; D perhaps matches TRBD2 (6 bases). CDR3 length equals 16 residues. Trimming took off 0 bases at V and 10 bases at J, with 19 bases between the two ends. Germline V gene lookup returns CDR1 SGHVS and CDR2 FQNEAQ. DNA for the CDR3: TGTGCCAGCAGCTTAGCGCGTGGGCGGGGTGTGGAGGAGCAGTTCTTC. Amino acid sequence: CASSLARGRGVEEQFF.

This clonotype has just a few counts. The CDR3 region is CAIRQVSQETQYF. DNA of the CDR3: TGTGCCATACGACAGGTCTCCCAAGAGACCCAGTACTTC. The chain recombines TRBV6-1 with TRBJ2-5; a possible D gene is TRBD1 (6 bases). Between the trimmed V and J ends, which lost 10 bases and 1 base, there was a span of 13 bases. The CDR3 covers 13 residues. CDR1 and CDR2 from the germline V gene are MNHNS and SASEGT.

In its sample, this clonotype was seen many times. The chain has TRBV4-2 and TRBJ1-4, with 8 positions matching TRBD1. This CDR3 comprises 14 residues. Germline-derived CDR1 and CDR2 are LGHNA and YNFKEQ. The V and J ends lost 4 bases and 12 bases, in that order; junction bases with no gene match: 10. CDR3 DNA sequence: TGTGCCAGCAGCCGCGGACAGGGTGTAATGGAACTGTTTTTT. The encoded protein is CASSRGQGVMELFF.

This chain joins TRBV5-4 and TRBJ1-2, with unresolved D. Germline V gene lookup returns CDR1 SGHNT and CDR2 YYREEE (reference sequence). Trimming took off 1 base at V and 8 bases at J, with 12 bases between the two ends. The CDR3 runs to 13 residues. The CDR3: CASSLWQSDGYTF. The CDR3 nucleotides read TGTGCCAGCAGCTTGTGGCAATCAGACGGCTACACCTTC.

This clonotype was seen at least ten times. The chain has TRBV7-8 and TRBJ2-3, with D perhaps assigned TRBD1 or TRBD2 (5 bases each). The CDR3 covers 15 residues. V was trimmed by 1 base and J by 4 bases, leaving 12 bases between them. Germline V lookup: CDR1 SGHVS, CDR2 FQNEAQ. CDR3 coding DNA: TGTGCCAGCAGCTTAGGACATACGGGACCAGATACGCAGTATTTT. Protein product: CASSLGHTGPDTQYF.

This clonotype was observed at least ten times. In DNA form, the CDR3 reads TGCAGCGCCCTGGACAGGGGGGAGACCCAGTACTTC. It yields the protein CSALDRGETQYF. The chain combines TRBV29-1 with TRBJ2-5; TRBD1 aligns across 10 bases. This CDR3 spans 12 amino acids. The junction had 4 bases not matched to a gene; V was cut back by 7 bases and J by 5 bases. Germline loops: CDR1 SQVTM, CDR2 ANQGSEA.